The 27 T cell receptor beta chains below come from one sample, sequenced in a study of blood T cell repertoires in COVID-19. Some clones are missing from TCRdb's copy, which holds only in-frame ones; the method was immunoSEQ multiplex PCR. The data hold fewer than 250,000 clones, with approximately 90% observed a single time. The sequencing sample was made of peripheral blood. The receptors derive from a man younger than 40 with acute or convalescent COVID-19.

With regard to this clone: The junction does not match germline at one end; this may be a read error. The CDR3 protein is CASGDRGLSNEQFF. In nucleotides, the CDR3 is TGTGCCAGCGGTGACAGGGGGCTTTCCAATGAGCAGTTCTTC. The rearrangement uses TRBV2 and TRBJ2-1; TRBD1 aligns across 10 bases. The CDR3 runs 14 residues. Looked up from germline, CDR1 is SNHLY and CDR2 is FYNNEI.

The chain links TRBV27 to TRBJ2-7, with 8 bases lining up with TRBD1. V lost 5 bases and J lost 5; bases outside the gene matches: 11. Looked up from germline, CDR1 is MNHEY and CDR2 is SMNVEV (reference sequence). The CDR3 totals 15 residues. The CDR3 DNA reads TGTGCCAGCAGTCCGGGGACAGGCACTCCTAACGAGCAGTACTTC. Amino acids: CASSPGTGTPNEQYF.

The gene calls are TRBV2 and TRBJ1-3; a possible D gene is TRBD1 (5 bases). V was cut by 6 bases and J by 0 bases, with 24 bases left in between. The CDR3 is 19 residues long. CDR1 is SNHLY and CDR2 is FYNNEI in the germline V gene. In DNA form, the CDR3 reads TGTGCCAGCAGGGAAAGGCCCCCGCGACAGTACGTCTCTGGAAACACCATATATTTT. The encoded protein is CASRERPPRQYVSGNTIYF. The entire variable domain, with the rest obtained from reference TRBV2 and TRBJ1-3, is as follows: EPEVTQTPSHQVTQMGQEVILRCVPISNHLYFYWYRQILGQKVEFLVSFYNNEISEKSEIFDDQFSVERPDGSNFTLKIRSTKLEDSAMYFCASRERPPRQYVSGNTIYFGEGSWLTVV.

The chain joins TRBV13 to TRBJ2-5; tentatively, D is TRBD2 (5 bases). The CDR3 contains 15 residues. Germline V gene sequence: CDR1 PRHDT, CDR2 FYEKMQ (reference sequence). V was shortened by 5 bases and J by 2 bases, with 15 bases between the two germline ends. CDR3 amino acids: CASSRTYGLQETQYF. Written as DNA, the CDR3 is TGTGCCAGCAGCCGAACGTACGGACTGCAAGAGACCCAGTACTTC.

This clone was counted a few times. This rearrangement joins TRBV11-2 to TRBJ1-6, with 12 bases fitting TRBD1. This CDR3 is built from 16 residues. V trimming: 6 bases; J trimming: 7 bases; junction bases outside the gene matches: 7. Germline CDR1 and CDR2: SGHAT and FQNNGV. The CDR3 bases are TGTGCCAGCAGGGGACAGGGGGCAATCTACAATTCACCCCTCCACTTT. This codes for CASRGQGAIYNSPLHF.

This clone came up once. The rearrangement uses TRBV25-1 and TRBJ2-1, with TRBD1 as a possible D gene (6 bases). The CDR3 consists of 16 residues. Germline loops: CDR1 MGHDK, CDR2 SYGVNS. V lost 3 bases to trimming and J lost 2 bases, with 14 bases between them. The CDR3 loop reads CASSEGQRGTYNEQFF. The DNA of the CDR3 is TGTGCCAGCAGTGAGGGTCAGAGGGGGACCTACAATGAGCAGTTCTTC.

This chain joins TRBV11-2 and TRBJ1-4; 8 bases are shared with TRBD1. CDR1 and CDR2 from the germline V gene are SGHAT and FQNNGV. The V segment lost 5 bases and the J segment 6 bases; nucleotides outside the gene matches: 8. There are 15 residues in the CDR3. The CDR3 here is CASSPPGQVHEKLFF. Written as DNA, the CDR3 is TGTGCCAGCAGCCCGCCGGGACAGGTCCATGAAAAACTGTTTTTT.

This chain joins TRBV7-9 and TRBJ2-1; D possibly corresponds to TRBD2 (6 bases). The CDR3 has 16 amino acids. Germline CDR1 reads SEHNR; CDR2 reads FQNEAQ (reference sequence). The V gene lost 5 bases and the J gene lost 4 bases, with 18 bases spanning the gap. This CDR3 reads CASSRATPGVYNEQFF. The CDR3 coding sequence is TGTGCCAGCAGCCGAGCTACTCCGGGGGTTTACAATGAGCAGTTCTTC.

The V and J genes are TRBV5-1 and TRBJ2-4; D is unresolved. The CDR3 has 15 residues. Looked up from germline, CDR1 is SGHRS and CDR2 is YFSETQ. The V end lost 0 bases, the J end lost 3 bases, and 10 bases lay between the germline ends. CDR3 bases: TGCGCCAGCAGCTTGGGAGTCTTGAACAAAAACATTCAGTACTTC. Translation gives CASSLGVLNKNIQYF.

This clone has just one count. The chain joins TRBV19 to TRBJ1-1; 7 bases are a match to TRBD1. The V segment lost 5 bases and the J segment 5 bases; nucleotides outside the gene matches: 8. The length of the CDR3 is 14 residues. CDR1 LNHDA and CDR2 SQIVND come from the germline V gene (reference sequence). The CDR3 bases are TGTGCCAGTAGTTCGACAGGGAGAGGGACTGAAGCTTTCTTT. Protein: CASSSTGRGTEAFF. Supplemented by reference TRBV19 and TRBJ1-1, the full variable domain reads DGGITQSPKYLFRKEGQNVTLSCEQNLNHDAMYWYRQDPGQGLRLIYYSQIVNDFQKGDIAEGYSVSREKKESFPLTVTSAQKNPTAFYLCASSSTGRGTEAFFGQGTRLTVV.

This rearrangement joins TRBV20-1 to TRBJ1-1; D is undetermined. The CDR3 is made up of 11 amino acids. Germline CDR1 reads DFQATT; CDR2 reads SNEGSKA (reference sequence). For the CDR3, the DNA is TGCAGGCTACGGGTGAACACTGAAGCTTTCTTT. Translating gives CRLRVNTEAFF.

The rearrangement joins TRBV11-3 to TRBJ2-7; TRBD2 matches 7 bases. Germline values: CDR1 SGHNT, CDR2 YENEEA. The CDR3 runs 15 residues. V was pared by 3 bases and J by 3 bases, with 8 bases of the junction left unmatched. The CDR3 region is CASSLGGDDFYEQYF. The DNA for the CDR3 is TGTGCCAGCAGCTTGGGGGGGGACGATTTCTACGAGCAGTACTTC.

The chain combines TRBV28 with TRBJ1-3; 7 bases align to TRBD1. CDR1 MDHEN and CDR2 SYDVKM come from the germline V gene. V lost 2 bases to trimming and J lost 3 bases; unmatched junction nucleotides: 4. This CDR3 contains 15 residues. In nucleotides, the CDR3 is TGTGCCAGCAGTTTAGAGGGGGCGGGTGGAAACACCATATATTTT. Its translation: CASSLEGAGGNTIYF.

This clone was picked up a small number of times. The V call is TRBV4-1, the J call TRBJ2-5; D may be TRBD1 (5 bases). Trimming removed 2 bases from V and 5 bases from J, with 15 bases in between. Germline CDR1 MGHRA, CDR2 YSYEKL. The CDR3 covers 15 residues. The CDR3 reads CASSQSEARGETQYF. For the CDR3, the DNA is TGCGCCAGCAGCCAAAGTGAGGCTAGGGGTGAGACCCAGTACTTC.

The chain links TRBV6-5 to TRBJ2-7, with TRBD1 identical over 8 bases. J was trimmed by 3 bases and V by 8 bases; bases with no gene match: 6. This CDR3 has 13 amino acids. Germline CDR1 is MNHEY and CDR2 is SVGAGI. CDR3 in amino acids: CASSPGQDYEQYF. CDR3 nucleotide sequence: TGTGCCAGCTCGCCGGGACAGGACTACGAGCAGTACTTC.

This chain links TRBV11-2 with TRBJ2-1, with D perhaps TRBD1 (6 bases). V shed 4 bases and J shed 8 bases, with 15 bases lying between them. Germline CDR1 SGHAT, CDR2 FQNNGV. There are 14 residues in the CDR3. DNA of the CDR3: TGTGCCAGCAGCTATTTGAGGGGGAGCGATGAGCAGTTCTTC. Its translation is CASSYLRGSDEQFF.

The J gene is TRBJ2-5, the V gene TRBV7-3; the match to TRBD2 covers 14 bases. CDR1 and CDR2 (germline): SGHTA, FQGTGA. This CDR3 spans 19 amino acids. Losses at the gene ends were 5 bases for V and 4 bases for J; bases not matched to a gene: 15. The CDR3 nucleotides are TGTGCCAGCAGCCTCAGGCCGACTAGCGGGGGGGCCGATCGAGAGACCCAGTACTTC. Translation gives CASSLRPTSGGADRETQYF.

This chain joins TRBV9 and TRBJ2-5, with D unresolved. CDR1 is SGDLS, CDR2 YYNGEE, per germline. The V and J ends lost 4 bases and 5 bases respectively, with 12 bases between them. This CDR3 has 13 amino acids. As DNA, the CDR3 is TGTGCCAGCAGCCTCACGGGTTGGGAGACCCAGTACTTC. The encoded protein is CASSLTGWETQYF.

This chain connects TRBV9 to TRBJ2-1; no firm D call. This CDR3 has 15 residues. With 0 bases removed from V and 2 bases from J, the gap between germline ends came to 9 bases. Germline CDR1 is SGDLS and CDR2 is YYNGEE. CDR3 sequence reads: CASSVALSPYNEQFF. DNA of the CDR3: TGTGCCAGCAGCGTAGCTCTGTCTCCCTACAATGAGCAGTTCTTC. Full variable domain (rest looked up from reference TRBV9 and TRBJ2-1): DSGVTQTPKHLITATGQRVTLRCSPRSGDLSVYWYQQSLDQGLQFLIQYYNGEERAKGNILERFSAQQFPDLHSELNLSSLELGDSALYFCASSVALSPYNEQFFGPGTRLTVL.

Here the CDR3 reads CASSGDGRGYATEAFF. CDR3 bases: TGTGCCAGCAGCGGGGATGGCAGGGGCTATGCCACTGAAGCTTTCTTT. The chain carries TRBV28 and TRBJ1-1; a possible D gene is TRBD1 (6 bases). CDR1 and CDR2 (germline): MDHEN, SYDVKM. This CDR3 is built from 16 residues. V was trimmed by 6 bases and J by 4 bases, leaving 21 bases between them. The full variable domain, completed using reference TRBV28 and TRBJ1-1, is DVKVTQSSRYLVKRTGEKVFLECVQDMDHENMFWYRQDPGLGLRLIYFSYDVKMKEKGDIPEGYSVSREKKERFSLILESASTNQTSMYLCASSGDGRGYATEAFFGQGTRLTVV.

The chain links TRBV12-5 to TRBJ2-1, with TRBD2 matching over 8 bases. The CDR3 runs 18 residues. V lost 0 bases to trimming and J lost 5 bases; unmatched junction nucleotides: 12. Germline V lookup: CDR1 LGHNT, CDR2 FRNRAP. The CDR3 bases are TGTGCTAGTGGTTTGGTACATGGTGGCCTAGCGGGTGACAATGAGCAGTTCTTC. The encoded protein is CASGLVHGGLAGDNEQFF.

The V call is TRBV7-9, the J call TRBJ2-5; TRBD1 is a possible D gene (6 bases). The germline gives CDR1 SEHNR, CDR2 FQNEAQ (reference sequence). Trimming shortened V by 10 bases and J by 5 bases, and 20 bases separated the two germline ends. The CDR3 length is 14 residues. CDR3: CAIYILDRGETQYF. CDR3 bases: TGTGCCATTTATATATTGGACAGAGGGGAGACCCAGTACTTC.

The chain combines TRBV24-1 with TRBJ2-5; the match to TRBD1 covers 10 bases. Germline loops: CDR1 KGHDR, CDR2 SFDVKD. The CDR3 loop spans 15 amino acids. V shed 6 bases and J 4 bases; nucleotides not matched to a gene: 7. CDR3 protein: CATSKGTGVGETQYF. CDR3 nucleotides: TGTGCCACCAGTAAAGGGACAGGGGTCGGAGAGACCCAGTACTTC.

The chain uses TRBV5-1 and TRBJ1-4; D might be TRBD1 (5 bases). V dropped 5 bases and J dropped 8 bases, with 16 bases sitting between them. Germline values: CDR1 SGHRS, CDR2 YFSETQ. The CDR3 is 14 amino acids. The CDR3 DNA follows: TGCGCCAGCAGAATGCGGGACGACAAGGAAAAACTGTTTTTT. Its translation is CASRMRDDKEKLFF.

J is TRBJ1-1 and V is TRBV3-1 (or the pseudogene TRBV3-2), with a possible D match to TRBD1 (5 bases). There are 14 residues in the CDR3. Between the trimmed V and J ends, which lost 9 bases and 2 bases, there was a span of 16 bases. In germline, CDR1 is LGHDT, CDR2 YNNKEL (reference sequence). The CDR3 DNA is TGTGCCAGTGGGGCAGTCGGGCGCAACACTGAAGCTTTCTTT. Translation gives CASGAVGRNTEAFF.

The V and J genes are TRBV7-9 and TRBJ2-1; 8 bases agree with TRBD2. Per germline, CDR1 SEHNR and CDR2 FQNEAQ (reference sequence). The CDR3 runs to 14 residues. With V trimmed by 9 bases and J by 5 bases, 9 bases remained unmatched. The CDR3: CASTRTSSHNEQFF. CDR3 sequence (DNA): TGTGCCAGTACACGGACTAGCAGCCACAATGAGCAGTTCTTC.

The chain recombines TRBV14 with TRBJ1-2; D possibly corresponds to TRBD1 (5 bases). Per germline, CDR1 SGHDN and CDR2 FVKESK. Trimming took 2 bases from V and 9 from J, leaving 25 bases between them. The CDR3 consists of 17 residues. Here the CDR3 DNA reads TGTGCCAGCAGCCAATCGGGCAGGGTGGAGTTATTCGGTAGCTACACCTTC. Translated, it gives CASSQSGRVELFGSYTF.